The present T cell receptor beta chain was sequenced within a study of cytomegalovirus exposure and HLA in healthy donors. Details on this clone: Its antigen is still unknown. Relative to the germline gene, one junction end is altered; a read error may explain this. The same CDR3 is also encoded by other DNA sequences in this sample.

Study results and caveats: Reports indicated that the classifier achieved high specificity and sensitivity in diagnosing cytomegalovirus status.

Amplification used 60 Vbeta primers and 13 Jbeta primers. This table comes from immunoSEQ multiplex PCR, and its TCRdb copy is limited to in-frame clones, with some not included. The sample has 84,000 or so clones, roughly 60% seen once; the top ten hold about 5%. Germline V CDR1 and CDR2: LGHNA, YNFKEQ. This CDR3 comprises 12 residues. What was sequenced was PBMCs. The sequence came from a woman between 25 and 40 years old in good health and CMV-seropositive. The chain has TRBV4-2 and TRBJ2-1, with a tentative D call TRBD2 (6 bases). DNA for the CDR3: TGTGCCAGTAGCCGGGAGAACAATGAGCAGTTCTTC. Its protein product is CASSRENNEQFF.